Detailed here is one T cell receptor beta chain. The sample is drawn from a study of blood T cell repertoires in COVID-19. The wider study: Sites in the United States, Italy and Spain provided acute and convalescent COVID-19 samples.

V shed 0 bases and J shed 1 base, with 15 bases lying between them. The CDR3 is 17 amino acids. From germline, CDR1 is LGHDT and CDR2 YNNKEL (reference sequence). Original processing notes: Researchers report that nucleated cell counts were estimated from reference gene primer amplification. Here immunoSEQ multiplex PCR was the method, and the copy in TCRdb shows in-frame clones only, minus some. V, J and clone size are taken as reported in that table, and D and trimming were inferred from the DNA itself. The sample carries over 200,000 clones, roughly 89% recorded once. Living in 24 US areas, the participants were between roughly 18 and 89 years of age.

The V gene is TRBV3-1 (or the pseudogene TRBV3-2), the J gene TRBJ1-1; possibly TRBD1 for D (6 bases). The material sequenced was PBMCs or T cells enriched from blood (not recorded which). This sequence was found in a woman aged 25 to 39 with acute COVID-19. In nucleotides, the CDR3 is TGTGCCAGCAGCCAAGACCCCGGACAGTACGCGAACACTGAAGCTTTCTTT. This encodes CASSQDPGQYANTEAFF.